The clone carrying this TCR beta chain has a handful of counts. Antigen: not known. Generated by immunoSEQ multiplex PCR, the TCRdb table keeps only in-frame clones and is missing some. The profile shows roughly 320,000 clones, roughly 80% of them singletons. CDR1 and CDR2 (germline): MNHEY, SVGAGI. V shed 2 bases and J shed 2 bases, with 10 bases lying between them. There are 15 residues in the CDR3. This entry is derived from a study of Ad26.COV2.S vaccination and SARS-CoV-2 variants. Study information: Donor was one of the participants in the Ad26.COV2.S arm of the COV1001 trial. Study-wide findings and caveats: Vaccinated individuals (as opposed to placebo recipients) had higher spike-specific TCR breadth. Breadth measured for non-spike TCRs was similar across vaccine and placebo recipients.

The treatment: some 20 received Ad26.COV2.S at low or high dose, single or two shots; 5 received placebo; per-sample allocation not given. It was on day 63 after the first vaccine or placebo injection that samples were taken. The receptor's source is a person between 18 and 60 years old who received the Ad26.COV2.S COVID-19 vaccine or a placebo. The material sequenced was peripheral blood, taken in a trial of Ad26.COV2.S vaccine versus placebo. V gene TRBV6-5 combines with J gene TRBJ1-3; a weak D match, TRBD1 (5 bases). The DNA for the CDR3 is TGTGCCAGCAGTTACGCGGGGACTGCTGGAAACACCATATATTTT. This gives the protein CASSYAGTAGNTIYF.